The clone carrying this T cell receptor beta chain has a count of ten or more. The CDR3 goes on 3 residues after the read ends, and that part is filled in from the germline J gene. This sample is part of a study of T cell clonality in common variable immunodeficiency. The CDR3 covers 15 residues. Germline assignment: CDR1 SEHNR and CDR2 FQNEAQ (reference sequence). The germline V and J ends were trimmed by 5 bases and 5 bases, with 18 bases remaining between them. Data came from immunoSEQ multiplex PCR; TCRdb stores just in-frame clones and leaves some out. This sample carries 60,000 to 75,000 clones, none of them present only once.

The TCR originated in a person aged 18-70 years in good health. This chain links TRBV7-9 with TRBJ2-5; D possibly corresponds to TRBD2 (5 bases). Source material: peripheral blood mononuclear cells. CDR3 amino acids: CASSPSRAQRETQYF. The covered CDR3 bases are TGTGCCAGCAGCCCCTCGAGGGCTCAACGGGAGACC.